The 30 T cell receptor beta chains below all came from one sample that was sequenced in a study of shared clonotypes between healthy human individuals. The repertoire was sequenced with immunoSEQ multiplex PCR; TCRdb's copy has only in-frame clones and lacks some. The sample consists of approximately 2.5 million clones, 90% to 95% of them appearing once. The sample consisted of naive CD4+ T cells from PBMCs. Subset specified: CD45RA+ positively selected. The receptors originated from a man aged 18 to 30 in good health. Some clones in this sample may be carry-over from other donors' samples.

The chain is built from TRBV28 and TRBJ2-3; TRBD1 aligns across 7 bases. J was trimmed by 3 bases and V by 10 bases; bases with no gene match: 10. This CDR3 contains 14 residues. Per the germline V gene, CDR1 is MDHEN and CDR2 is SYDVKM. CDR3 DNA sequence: TGTGCCACAGGATCAGGGGGTACGACAGATACGCAGTATTTT. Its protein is CATGSGGTTDTQYF.

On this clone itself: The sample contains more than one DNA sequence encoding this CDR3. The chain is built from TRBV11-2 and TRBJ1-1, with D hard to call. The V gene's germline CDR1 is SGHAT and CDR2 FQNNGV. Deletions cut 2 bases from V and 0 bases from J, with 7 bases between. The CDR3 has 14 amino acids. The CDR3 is CASSLNSMNTEAFF. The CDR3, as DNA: TGTGCCAGCAGCTTAAACAGCATGAACACTGAAGCTTTCTTT.

CDR3 in amino acids: CASSQDAGQGRGYTF. The CDR3 DNA is TGCGCCAGCAGCCAAGATGCGGGACAGGGGCGAGGCTACACCTTC. The rearrangement joins TRBV4-3 to TRBJ1-2, with 10 bases identical to TRBD1. The junction had 6 bases not matched to a gene; V was cut back by 0 bases and J by 8 bases. Germline V gene lookup returns CDR1 LGHNA and CDR2 YSLEER. The CDR3 sequence is 15 residues long.

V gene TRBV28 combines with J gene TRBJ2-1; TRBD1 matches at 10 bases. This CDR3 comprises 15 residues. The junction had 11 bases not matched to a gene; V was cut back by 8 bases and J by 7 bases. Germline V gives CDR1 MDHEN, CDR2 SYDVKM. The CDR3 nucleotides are TGTGCCAGCCAGACAGGGGGCGCGGGAAGGAATGAGCAGTTCTTC. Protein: CASQTGGAGRNEQFF.

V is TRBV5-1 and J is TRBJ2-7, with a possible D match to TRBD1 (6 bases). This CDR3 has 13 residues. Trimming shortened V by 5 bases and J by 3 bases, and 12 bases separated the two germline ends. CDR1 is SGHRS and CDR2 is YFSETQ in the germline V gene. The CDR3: CASRRTELYEQYF. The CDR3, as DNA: TGCGCCAGCAGGAGGACAGAGCTCTACGAGCAGTACTTC.

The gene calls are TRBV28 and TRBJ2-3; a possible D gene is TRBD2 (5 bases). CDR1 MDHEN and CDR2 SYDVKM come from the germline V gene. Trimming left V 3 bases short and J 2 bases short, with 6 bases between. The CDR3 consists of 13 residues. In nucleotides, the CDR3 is TGTGCCAGCAGTTTCCTAGCCACAGATACGCAGTATTTT. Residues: CASSFLATDTQYF.

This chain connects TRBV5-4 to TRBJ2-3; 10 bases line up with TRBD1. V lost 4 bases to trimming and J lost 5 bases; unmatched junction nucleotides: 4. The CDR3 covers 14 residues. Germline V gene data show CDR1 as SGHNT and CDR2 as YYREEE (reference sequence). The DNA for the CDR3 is TGTGCCAGCAGCGGACAGGGGGGGCGAGATACGCAGTATTTT. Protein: CASSGQGGRDTQYF.

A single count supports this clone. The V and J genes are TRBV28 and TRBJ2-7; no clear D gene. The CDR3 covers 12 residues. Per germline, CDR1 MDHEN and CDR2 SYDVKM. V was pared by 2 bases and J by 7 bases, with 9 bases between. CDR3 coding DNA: TGTGCCAGCAGTTTACCCGGACGGGAGCAGTACTTC. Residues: CASSLPGREQYF.

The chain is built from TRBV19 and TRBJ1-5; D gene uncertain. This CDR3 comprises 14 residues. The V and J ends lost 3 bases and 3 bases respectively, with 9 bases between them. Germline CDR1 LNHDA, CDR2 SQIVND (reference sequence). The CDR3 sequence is CASSIAGPNQPQHF. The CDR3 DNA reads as TGTGCCAGTAGTATCGCGGGTCCCAATCAGCCCCAGCATTTT. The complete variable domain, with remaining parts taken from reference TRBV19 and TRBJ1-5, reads DGGITQSPKYLFRKEGQNVTLSCEQNLNHDAMYWYRQDPGQGLRLIYYSQIVNDFQKGDIAEGYSVSREKKESFPLTVTSAQKNPTAFYLCASSIAGPNQPQHFGDGTRLSIL.

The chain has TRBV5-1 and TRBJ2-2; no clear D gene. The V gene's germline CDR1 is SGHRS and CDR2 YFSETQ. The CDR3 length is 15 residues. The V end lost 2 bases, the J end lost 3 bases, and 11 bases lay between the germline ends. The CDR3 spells CASSFLALDTGELFF. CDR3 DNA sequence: TGCGCCAGCAGCTTCCTGGCGTTGGACACCGGGGAGCTGTTTTTT.

For the CDR3, the DNA is TGTGCCAGCTCACCGGGAGGGACCGGGGGAAATCAGCCCCAGCATTTT. Amino acids: CASSPGGTGGNQPQHF. V gene TRBV18 combines with J gene TRBJ1-5; a possible D gene is TRBD1 (5 bases). V shed 3 bases and J shed 4 bases, with 16 bases lying between them. The CDR3 is 16 residues long. Germline-derived CDR1 and CDR2 are KGHSH and LQKENI.

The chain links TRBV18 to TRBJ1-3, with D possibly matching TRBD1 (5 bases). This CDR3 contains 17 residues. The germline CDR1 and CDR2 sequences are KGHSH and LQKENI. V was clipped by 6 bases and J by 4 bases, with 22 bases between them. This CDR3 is CASSPMVAAGSGNTIYF. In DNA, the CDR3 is TGTGCCAGCTCCCCAATGGTGGCGGCAGGGTCCGGAAACACCATATATTTT.

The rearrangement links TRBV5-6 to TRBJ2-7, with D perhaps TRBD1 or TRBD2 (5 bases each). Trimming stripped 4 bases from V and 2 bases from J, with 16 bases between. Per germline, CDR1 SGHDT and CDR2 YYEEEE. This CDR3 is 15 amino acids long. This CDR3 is CASSPGPGSTYEQYF. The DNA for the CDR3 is TGTGCCAGCAGCCCGGGACCGGGATCTACCTACGAGCAGTACTTC.

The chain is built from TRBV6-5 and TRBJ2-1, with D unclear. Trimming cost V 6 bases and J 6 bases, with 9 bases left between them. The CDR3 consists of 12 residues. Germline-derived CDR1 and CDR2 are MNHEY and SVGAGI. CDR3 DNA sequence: TGTGCCAGCAGACCGACGTCCAATGAGCAGTTCTTC. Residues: CASRPTSNEQFF.

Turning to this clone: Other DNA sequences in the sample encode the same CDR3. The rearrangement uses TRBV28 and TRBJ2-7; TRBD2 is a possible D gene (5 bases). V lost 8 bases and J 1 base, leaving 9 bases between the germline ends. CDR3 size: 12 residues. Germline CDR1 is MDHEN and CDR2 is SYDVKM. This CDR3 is CASEGQSYEQYF. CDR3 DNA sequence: TGTGCCAGCGAGGGTCAGTCCTACGAGCAGTACTTC.

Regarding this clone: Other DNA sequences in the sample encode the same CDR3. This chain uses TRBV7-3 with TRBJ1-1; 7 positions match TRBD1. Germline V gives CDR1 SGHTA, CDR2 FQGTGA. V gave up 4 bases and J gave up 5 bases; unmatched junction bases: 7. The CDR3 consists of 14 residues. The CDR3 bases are TGTGCCAGCAGCTCCCAGGGGGGTTCAACTGAAGCTTTCTTT. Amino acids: CASSSQGGSTEAFF.

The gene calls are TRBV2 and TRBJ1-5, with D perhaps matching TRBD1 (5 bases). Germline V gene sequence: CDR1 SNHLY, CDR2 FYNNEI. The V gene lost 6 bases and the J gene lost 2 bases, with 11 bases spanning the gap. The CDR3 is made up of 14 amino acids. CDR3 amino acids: CASSGGGGNQPQHF. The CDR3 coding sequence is TGTGCCAGCAGCGGGGGGGGTGGCAATCAGCCCCAGCATTTT.

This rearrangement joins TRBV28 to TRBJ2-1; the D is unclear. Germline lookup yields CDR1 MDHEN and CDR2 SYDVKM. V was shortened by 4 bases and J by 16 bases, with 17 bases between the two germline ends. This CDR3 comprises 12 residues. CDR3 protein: CASSSNLKVKFF. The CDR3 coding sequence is TGTGCCAGCAGTTCAAATCTAAAAGTTAAATTCTTC.

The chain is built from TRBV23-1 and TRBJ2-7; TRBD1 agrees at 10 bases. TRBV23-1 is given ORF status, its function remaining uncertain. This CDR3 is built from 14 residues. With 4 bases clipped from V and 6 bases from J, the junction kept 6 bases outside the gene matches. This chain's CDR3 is CASSPRDRGSEQYF. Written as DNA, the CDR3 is TGCGCCAGCAGTCCAAGGGACAGGGGAAGCGAGCAGTACTTC.

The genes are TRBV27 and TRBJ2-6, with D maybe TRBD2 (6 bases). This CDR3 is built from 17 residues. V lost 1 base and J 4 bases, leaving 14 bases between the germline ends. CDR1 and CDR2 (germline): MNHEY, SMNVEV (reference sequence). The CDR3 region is CASSLLSGVGGANVLTF. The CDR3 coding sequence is TGTGCCAGCAGTTTATTGTCGGGGGTCGGCGGGGCCAACGTCCTGACTTTC.

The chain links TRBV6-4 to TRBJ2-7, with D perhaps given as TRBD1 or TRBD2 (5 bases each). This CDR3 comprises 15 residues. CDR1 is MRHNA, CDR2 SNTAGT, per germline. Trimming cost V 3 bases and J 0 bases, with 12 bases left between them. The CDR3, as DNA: TGTGCCAGCAGTGAGGTTCCAGGGAGCTCCTACGAGCAGTACTTC. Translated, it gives CASSEVPGSSYEQYF.

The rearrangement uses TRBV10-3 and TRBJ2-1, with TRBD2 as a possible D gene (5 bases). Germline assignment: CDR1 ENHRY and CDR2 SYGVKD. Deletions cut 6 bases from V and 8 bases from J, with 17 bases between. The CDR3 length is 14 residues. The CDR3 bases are TGTGCCATCAGCCTGACTACCGGATACGATGAGCAGTTCTTC. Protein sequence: CAISLTTGYDEQFF.

The DNA of the CDR3 is TGTGCCAGCGGGCTAGGGGCGCTGTTCGGTCAGCCCCAGCATTTT. Translation gives CASGLGALFGQPQHF. This chain links TRBV27 with TRBJ1-5; TRBD1 might be the D (5 bases). Germline-derived CDR1 and CDR2 are MNHEY and SMNVEV (reference sequence). The CDR3 totals 15 residues. V was clipped by 8 bases and J by 6 bases, with 20 bases between them.

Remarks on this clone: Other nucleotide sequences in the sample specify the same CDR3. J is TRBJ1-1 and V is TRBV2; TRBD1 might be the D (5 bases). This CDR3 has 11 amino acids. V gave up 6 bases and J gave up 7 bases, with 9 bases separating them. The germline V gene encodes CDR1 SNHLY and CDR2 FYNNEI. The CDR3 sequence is CASSAGGEAFF. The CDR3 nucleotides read TGTGCCAGCAGCGCGGGGGGTGAAGCTTTCTTT.

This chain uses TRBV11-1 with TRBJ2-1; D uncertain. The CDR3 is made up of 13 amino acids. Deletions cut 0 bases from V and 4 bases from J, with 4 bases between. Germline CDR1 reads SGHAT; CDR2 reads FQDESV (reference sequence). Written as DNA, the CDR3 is TGTGCCAGCAGCTTAGCGATTTACAATGAGCAGTTCTTC. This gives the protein CASSLAIYNEQFF.

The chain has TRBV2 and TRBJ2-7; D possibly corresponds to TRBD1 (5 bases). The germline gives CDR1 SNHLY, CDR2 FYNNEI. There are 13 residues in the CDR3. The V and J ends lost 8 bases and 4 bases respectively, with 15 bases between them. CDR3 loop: CASARQGWYEQYF. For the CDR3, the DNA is TGTGCCAGCGCGCGGCAGGGTTGGTACGAGCAGTACTTC. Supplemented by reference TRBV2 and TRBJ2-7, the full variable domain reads EPEVTQTPSHQVTQMGQEVILRCVPISNHLYFYWYRQILGQKVEFLVSFYNNEISEKSEIFDDQFSVERPDGSNFTLKIRSTKLEDSAMYFCASARQGWYEQYFGPGTRLTVT.

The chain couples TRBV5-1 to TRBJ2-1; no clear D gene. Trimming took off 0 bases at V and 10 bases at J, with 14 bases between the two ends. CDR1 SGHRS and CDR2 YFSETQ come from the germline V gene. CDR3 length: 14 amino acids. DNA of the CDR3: TGCGCCAGCAGCTTGGGTGCAGCCGCAGTAGAGCAGTTCTTC. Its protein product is CASSLGAAAVEQFF.

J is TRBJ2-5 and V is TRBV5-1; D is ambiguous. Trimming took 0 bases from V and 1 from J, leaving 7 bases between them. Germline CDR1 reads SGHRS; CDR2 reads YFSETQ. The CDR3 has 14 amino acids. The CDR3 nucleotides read TGCGCCAGCAGCTTGGCCCCGCTCCAAGAGACCCAGTACTTC. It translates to CASSLAPLQETQYF. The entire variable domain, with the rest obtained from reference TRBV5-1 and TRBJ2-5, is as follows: KAGVTQTPRYLIKTRGQQVTLSCSPISGHRSVSWYQQTPGQGLQFLFEYFSETQRNKGNFPGRFSGRQFSNSRSEMNVSTLELGDSALYLCASSLAPLQETQYFGPGTRLLVL.

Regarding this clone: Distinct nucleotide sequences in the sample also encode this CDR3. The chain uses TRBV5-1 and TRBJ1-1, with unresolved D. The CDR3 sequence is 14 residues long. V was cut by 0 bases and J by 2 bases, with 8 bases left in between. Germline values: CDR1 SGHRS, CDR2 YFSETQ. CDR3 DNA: TGCGCCAGCAGCTTGGCCGTAGCTAACACTGAAGCTTTCTTT. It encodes CASSLAVANTEAFF.

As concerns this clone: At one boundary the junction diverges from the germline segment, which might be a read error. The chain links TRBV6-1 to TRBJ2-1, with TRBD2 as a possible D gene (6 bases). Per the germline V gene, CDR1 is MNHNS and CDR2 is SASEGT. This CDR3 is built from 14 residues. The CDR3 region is CAQVGGTLHNEQFF. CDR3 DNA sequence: TGCGCTCAGGTAGGCGGGACTTTACACAATGAGCAGTTCTTC.